This entry concerns a single TCR beta chain. The entry originates in a study of T cell responses to AZD1222 COVID-19 vaccine. The protocol was immunoSEQ multiplex PCR, while the TCRdb copy is restricted to in-frame clones and leaves out a portion. This sample has roughly 260,000 clones, with about 92% found just once. The CDR3 sequence is 11 residues long. Germline V lookup: CDR1 SQVTM, CDR2 ANQGSEA. V lost 5 bases to trimming and J lost 4 bases, with 8 bases between them. The sequence derives from an adult in good health. The chain uses TRBV29-1 and TRBJ1-1; D not resolved. Sequencing was performed on peripheral blood, taken on day 0 of AZD1222 vaccination. The CDR3 DNA reads TGCAGCGTTCAAACCTTCACTGAAGCTTTCTTT. This encodes CSVQTFTEAFF. The full variable domain, rest sourced from reference TRBV29-1 and TRBJ1-1, is SAVISQKPSRDICQRGTSLTIQCQVDSQVTMMFWYRQQPGQSLTLIATANQGSEATYESGFVIDKFPISRPNLTFSTLTVSNMSPEDSSIYLCSVQTFTEAFFGQGTRLTVV.